The entry below gives a single TCR beta chain sequence along with its context. TCRdb keeps only in-frame clones here, not all; method: immunoSEQ multiplex PCR. Among 250,000 to 300,000 clones listed, 90% were seen once. This sample was included in a study of cytomegalovirus exposure and HLA in healthy donors. Germline assignment: CDR1 KGHSH and CDR2 LQKENI. There are 14 residues in the CDR3. V trimming: 6 bases; J trimming: 2 bases; junction bases outside the gene matches: 2. The sequence derives from a woman younger than 30 in good health and CMV-seronegative. The chain uses TRBV18 and TRBJ2-3, with 10 positions matching TRBD1. The sample consisted of PBMCs. In DNA form, the CDR3 reads TGTGCCAGCTCCGGGACAGGGGACACAGATACGCAGTATTTT. It codes for CASSGTGDTDTQYF.